Listed below are T cell receptor beta chains from one sample, sequenced in a study of beta chain features in type 1 diabetes. Generated by immunoSEQ multiplex PCR, the TCRdb table keeps only in-frame clones and is missing some. Here the sample spans around 40,000 clones, around 71% being singletons. Sample: Tregs from blood. Receptors originate from a woman aged 18 to 35 with type 1 diabetes. The CDR3 runs from the conserved cysteine through the conserved F or W. The order of the fields is clone size, CDR3 length, J gene, V gene, D gene, CDR3 protein, CDR3 DNA. A D gene is named only where the DNA matches it firmly. Some rows mark clone size as missing; the rest say once, few, many or name a class of expanded clone.

once	8	TRBJ1-2	TRBV29-1	NA	CSPGGYTF	TGCAGCCCGGGTGGCTACACCTTC
few	15	TRBJ2-7	TRBV14	TRBD1	CASSQDSGQPYEQYF	TGTGCCAGCAGCCAAGATTCGGGACAGCCGTACGAGCAGTACTTC
NA	14	TRBJ1-2	TRBV6-5	NA	CASSLDTSFFGYTF	TGTGCCAGCAGTTTGGACACCAGCTTCTTTGGCTACACCTTC
NA	12	TRBJ1-4	TRBV7-9	NA	CASTVSGEKLFF	TGTGCCAGCACCGTGAGCGGGGAAAAACTGTTTTTT
few	14	TRBJ2-1	TRBV7-2	TRBD2	CASSSGGYYNEQFF	TGTGCCAGCAGCTCCGGGGGGTATTACAATGAGCAGTTCTTC
NA	13	TRBJ2-5	TRBV10-1	NA	CASSVGPGETQYF	TGCGCCAGCAGTGTCGGCCCCGGGGAGACCCAGTACTTC
few	11	TRBJ2-7	TRBV29-1	NA	CSVGRYHEQYF	TGCAGCGTTGGTCGGTACCACGAGCAGTACTTC
NA	17	TRBJ2-7	TRBV27	TRBD2	CASSLLGGSDSSYEQYF	TGTGCCAGCAGTTTATTGGGCGGGAGCGACTCTTCCTACGAGCAGTACTTC
medium-sized	11	TRBJ2-2	TRBV7-2	NA	CASSPSGELFF	TGTGCCAGCAGCCCCTCTGGGGAGCTGTTTTTT
NA	13	TRBJ2-3	TRBV9	NA	CASSVVSTDTQYF	TGTGCCAGCAGCGTAGTATCTACAGATACGCAGTATTTT
NA	12	TRBJ2-3	TRBV7-3	NA	CASSQGADTQYF	TGTGCCAGCAGCCAAGGGGCAGATACGCAGTATTTT
NA	14	TRBJ1-1	TRBV6-6	TRBD1	CASEQTGSDTEAFF	TGTGCCAGCGAGCAGACAGGGTCCGACACTGAAGCTTTCTTT
NA	15	TRBJ1-2	TRBV7-2	TRBD1	CASSPRDRLLYGYTF	TGTGCCAGCAGCCCCCGGGACAGACTTCTATACGGCTACACCTTC
NA	17	TRBJ1-5	TRBV27	TRBD1	CASSFYSGQGALRPQHF	TGTGCCAGCAGTTTTTATTCTGGTCAGGGGGCTCTTAGGCCCCAGCATTTT
NA	14	TRBJ2-5	TRBV7-2	NA	CASSSGAVKETQYF	TGTGCCAGCAGCTCAGGCGCCGTTAAAGAGACCCAGTACTTC
NA	17	TRBJ2-7	TRBV9	TRBD1	CASSVAPSGTATYEQYF	TGTGCCAGCAGCGTAGCTCCGTCCGGGACAGCCACCTACGAGCAGTACTTC
once	13	TRBJ2-7	TRBV27	TRBD1	CASSLWAGGGQYF	TGTGCCAGCAGTTTATGGGCAGGGGGCGGACAGTACTTC
NA	13	TRBJ2-5	TRBV9	TRBD1	CASSGGQQETQYF	TGTGCCAGCAGCGGGGGACAGCAAGAGACCCAGTACTTC
few	15	TRBJ1-4	TRBV11-2	NA	CASSPRSATNEKLFF	TGTGCCAGCAGCCCCAGGTCCGCAACTAATGAAAAACTGTTTTTT
once	14	TRBJ2-7	TRBV6-5	TRBD2	CASRRGLAVYEQYF	TGTGCCAGCAGACGGGGACTAGCGGTCTACGAGCAGTACTTC
NA	18	TRBJ2-1	TRBV5-1	NA	CASSLASSAGSSYNEQFF	TGCGCCAGCAGCTTGGCTAGCTCTGCGGGGAGCTCCTACAATGAGCAGTTCTTC
NA	15	TRBJ1-1	TRBV19	NA	CASRGGDFGDTEAFF	TGTGCCAGTAGGGGAGGGGATTTCGGTGACACTGAAGCTTTCTTT
NA	16	TRBJ2-2	TRBV4-2	NA	CASSQEPGRNTGELFF	TGTGCCAGCAGCCAAGAACCAGGGCGGAACACCGGGGAGCTGTTTTTT
NA	16	TRBJ2-7	TRBV6-1	TRBD1	CASSEGHGTGIYEQYF	TGTGCCAGCAGTGAAGGTCACGGGACAGGGATCTACGAGCAGTACTTC
NA	13	TRBJ1-2	TRBV18	NA	CASSPGVPRGYTF	TGTGCCAGCTCACCAGGTGTCCCGCGGGGCTACACCTTC
NA	18	TRBJ2-3	TRBV28	TRBD1	CASSSRVPGQGSTDTQYF	TGTGCCAGCAGTTCTAGAGTCCCGGGACAGGGGTCCACAGATACGCAGTATTTT
NA	15	TRBJ1-6	TRBV19	NA	CASSPGGAKNSPLHF	TGTGCCAGTAGCCCCGGCGGGGCAAAGAATTCACCCCTCCACTTT
NA	14	TRBJ2-7	TRBV18	TRBD1	CASSPWDRGYEQYF	TGTGCCAGCTCACCGTGGGACAGGGGTTACGAGCAGTACTTC
NA	13	TRBJ2-1	TRBV5-1	NA	CASSLTSYNEQFF	TGCGCCAGCAGCTTGACTAGCTACAATGAGCAGTTCTTC
NA	13	TRBJ2-3	TRBV7-9	NA	CASTDYGPDTQYF	TGTGCCAGCACCGACTACGGGCCAGATACGCAGTATTTT
NA	16	TRBJ2-2	TRBV7-2	TRBD2	CASSLTSGRNTGELFF	TGTGCCAGCAGCCTGACTAGCGGCCGAAACACCGGGGAGCTGTTTTTT
few	16	TRBJ2-7	TRBV5-4	TRBD2	CASSLVWAGDLREQYF	TGTGCCAGCAGCTTGGTTTGGGCGGGGGACCTACGAGAGCAGTACTTC
few	13	TRBJ1-5	TRBV29-1	NA	CSVASGINQPQHF	TGCAGCGTCGCTTCAGGGATCAACCAGCCCCAGCATTTT
NA	15	TRBJ2-6	TRBV27	TRBD2	CASRGGSLTANVLTF	TGTGCCAGCAGGGGGGGGTCTCTGACGGCCAACGTCCTGACTTTC
few	14	TRBJ1-2	TRBV4-3	NA	CASSQDPGNYGYTF	TGCGCCAGCAGCCAAGATCCCGGGAACTATGGCTACACCTTC
NA	15	TRBJ1-6	TRBV25-1	TRBD1	CASSEPTGGSSPLHF	TGTGCCAGCAGTGAGCCGACAGGGGGCAGTTCACCCCTCCACTTT
NA	16	TRBJ2-1	TRBV11-2	TRBD2	CASSLGGDYGLGEQFF	TGTGCCAGCAGCTTAGGTGGGGACTATGGTTTGGGTGAGCAGTTCTTC
NA	14	TRBJ2-6	TRBV7-9	NA	CASSDNSGANVLTF	TGTGCCAGCAGCGACAACTCTGGGGCCAACGTCCTGACTTTC
NA	15	TRBJ1-5	TRBV18	NA	CASSRGAGSNQPQHF	TGTGCCAGCTCACGCGGGGCAGGGTCTAATCAGCCCCAGCATTTT
NA	15	TRBJ2-1	TRBV5-1	NA	CASSLGDSVINEQFF	TGCGCCAGCAGTTTAGGGGATTCCGTTATCAATGAGCAGTTCTTC
NA	14	TRBJ1-1	TRBV11-2	NA	CASSNLGGGTKAFF	TGTGCCAGCAGCAACCTGGGAGGGGGGACGAAAGCTTTCTTT
NA	14	TRBJ2-3	TRBV7-2	NA	CASSLAGTMDTQYF	TGTGCCAGCAGCTTAGCCGGGACAATGGATACGCAGTATTTT
NA	13	TRBJ2-7	TRBV6-6	NA	CASRPYDTHEQYF	TGTGCCAGCAGGCCCTACGACACCCACGAGCAGTACTTC
NA	14	TRBJ2-1	TRBV6-5	TRBD2	CASRGGGSLMEQFF	TGTGCCAGCAGGGGCGGCGGGAGCCTTATGGAGCAGTTCTTC
NA	13	TRBJ1-2	TRBV10-3	NA	CAIGRDTNYGYTF	TGTGCCATCGGCCGGGACACTAACTATGGCTACACCTTC
NA	15	TRBJ1-1	TRBV5-1	NA	CASSPGSRSNTEAFF	TGCGCCAGCAGCCCGGGGTCCAGGTCGAACACTGAAGCTTTCTTT
NA	17	TRBJ2-6	TRBV7-2	NA	CASSPRAGLAGANVLTF	TGTGCCAGCAGCCCTCGAGCGGGCCTGGCTGGGGCCAACGTCCTGACTTTC